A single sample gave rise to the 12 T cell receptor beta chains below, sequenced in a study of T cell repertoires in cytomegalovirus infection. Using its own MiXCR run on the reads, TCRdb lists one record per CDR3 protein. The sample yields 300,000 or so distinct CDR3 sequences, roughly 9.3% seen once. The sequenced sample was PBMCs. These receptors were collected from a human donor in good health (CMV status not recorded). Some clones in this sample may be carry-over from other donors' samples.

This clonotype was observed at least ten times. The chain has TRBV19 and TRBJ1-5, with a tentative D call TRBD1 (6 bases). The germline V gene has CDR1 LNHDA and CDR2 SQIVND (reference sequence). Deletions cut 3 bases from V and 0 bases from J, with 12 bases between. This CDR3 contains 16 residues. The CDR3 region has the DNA TGTGCCAGTAGTATCCCCGGACAGATTAGCAATCAGCCCCAGCATTTT. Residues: CASSIPGQISNQPQHF.

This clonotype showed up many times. The CDR3 DNA sequence: TGTGCCAGCAGTCCCCAAGGAGCGGTCCGCTACAATGAGCAGTTCTTC. Translated: CASSPQGAVRYNEQFF. This chain joins TRBV6-1 and TRBJ2-1, with D perhaps TRBD2 (5 bases). Germline V gives CDR1 MNHNS, CDR2 SASEGT. CDR3 size: 16 residues. The V end lost 5 bases, the J end lost 3 bases, and 17 bases lay between the germline ends.

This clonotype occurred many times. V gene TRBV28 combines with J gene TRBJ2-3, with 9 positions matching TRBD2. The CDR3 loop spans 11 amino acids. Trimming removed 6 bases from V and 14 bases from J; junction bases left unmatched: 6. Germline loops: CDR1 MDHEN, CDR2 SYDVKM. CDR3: CASRSSGERYF. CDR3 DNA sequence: TGTGCCAGCAGGTCTAGCGGGGAGCGGTATTTT.

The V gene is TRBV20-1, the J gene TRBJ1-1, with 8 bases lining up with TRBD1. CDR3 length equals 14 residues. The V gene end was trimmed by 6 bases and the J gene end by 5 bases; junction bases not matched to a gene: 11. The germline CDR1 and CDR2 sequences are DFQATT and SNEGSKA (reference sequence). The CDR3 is CSALDRASWTEAFF. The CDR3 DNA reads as TGCAGTGCCTTGGACAGGGCGAGTTGGACTGAAGCTTTCTTT.

The CDR3 DNA sequence: TGCAGTGCAAGACAGGGGAGCTCCTACGAGCAGTACTTC. Translation gives CSARQGSSYEQYF. The rearrangement uses TRBV20-1 and TRBJ2-7; 8 bases are shared with TRBD1. Germline lookup yields CDR1 DFQATT and CDR2 SNEGSKA (reference sequence). The CDR3 runs 13 residues. With V trimmed by 6 bases and J by 0 bases, 4 bases remained unmatched.

The CDR3 sequence: CASSVGLGGNTEAFF. The CDR3 nucleotides read TGTGCCAGCAGCGTAGGGTTGGGGGGGAACACTGAAGCTTTCTTT. This chain links TRBV9 with TRBJ1-1, with a weak D call TRBD1 (5 bases). Trimming took off 0 bases at V and 1 base at J, with 10 bases between the two ends. CDR1 is SGDLS, CDR2 YYNGEE, per germline. The CDR3 is 15 amino acids.

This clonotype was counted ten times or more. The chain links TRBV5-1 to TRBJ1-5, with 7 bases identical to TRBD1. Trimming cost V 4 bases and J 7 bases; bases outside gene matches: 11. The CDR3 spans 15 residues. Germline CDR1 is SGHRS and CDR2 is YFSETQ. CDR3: CASSRTGTDGQPQHF. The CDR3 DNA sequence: TGCGCCAGCAGCAGAACCGGGACAGACGGCCAGCCCCAGCATTTT.

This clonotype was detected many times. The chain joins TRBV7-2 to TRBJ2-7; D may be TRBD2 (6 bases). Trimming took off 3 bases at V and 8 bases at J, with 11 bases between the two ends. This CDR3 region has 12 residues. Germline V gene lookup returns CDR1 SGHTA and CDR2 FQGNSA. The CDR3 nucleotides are TGTGCCAGCAGCTTTCCGGGAGCTCAGCAGTACTTC. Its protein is CASSFPGAQQYF.

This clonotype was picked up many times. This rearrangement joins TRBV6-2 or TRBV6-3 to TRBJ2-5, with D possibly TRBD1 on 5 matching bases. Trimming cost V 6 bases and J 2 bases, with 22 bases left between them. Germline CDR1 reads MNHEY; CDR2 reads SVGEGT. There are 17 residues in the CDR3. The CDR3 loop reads CASSIPRAGPIQETQYF. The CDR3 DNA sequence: TGTGCCAGCAGCATCCCCCGGGCAGGGCCGATACAAGAGACCCAGTACTTC.

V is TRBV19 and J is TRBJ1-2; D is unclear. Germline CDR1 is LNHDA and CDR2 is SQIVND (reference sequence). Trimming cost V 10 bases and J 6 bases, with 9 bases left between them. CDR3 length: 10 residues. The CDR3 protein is CAIWHDGYTF. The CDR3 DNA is TGTGCCATCTGGCATGATGGCTACACCTTC. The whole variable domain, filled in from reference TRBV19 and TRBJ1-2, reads DGGITQSPKYLFRKEGQNVTLSCEQNLNHDAMYWYRQDPGQGLRLIYYSQIVNDFQKGDIAEGYSVSREKKESFPLTVTSAQKNPTAFYLCAIWHDGYTFGSGTRLTVV.

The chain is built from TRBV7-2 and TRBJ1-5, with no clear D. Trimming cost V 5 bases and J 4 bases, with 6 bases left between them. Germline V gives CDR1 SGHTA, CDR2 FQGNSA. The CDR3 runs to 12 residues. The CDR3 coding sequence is TGTGCCAGCAGCCAACCGAATCAGCCCCAGCATTTT. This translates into CASSQPNQPQHF.

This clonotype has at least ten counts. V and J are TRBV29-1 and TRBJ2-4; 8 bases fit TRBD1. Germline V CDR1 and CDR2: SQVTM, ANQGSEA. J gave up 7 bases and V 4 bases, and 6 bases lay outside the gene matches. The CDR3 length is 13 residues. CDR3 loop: CSVVQGAQNIQYF. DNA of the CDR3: TGCAGCGTTGTCCAGGGGGCGCAGAACATTCAGTACTTC.